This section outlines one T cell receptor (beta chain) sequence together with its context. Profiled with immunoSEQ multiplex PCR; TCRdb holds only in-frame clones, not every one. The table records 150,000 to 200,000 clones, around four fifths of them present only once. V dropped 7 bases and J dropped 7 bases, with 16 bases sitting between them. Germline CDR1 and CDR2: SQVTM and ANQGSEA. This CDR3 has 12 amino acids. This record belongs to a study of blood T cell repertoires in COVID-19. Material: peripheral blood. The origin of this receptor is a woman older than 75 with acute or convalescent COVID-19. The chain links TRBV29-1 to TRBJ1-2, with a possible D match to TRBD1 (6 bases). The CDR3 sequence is CSGLQGWRGYTF. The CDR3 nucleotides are TGCAGCGGCTTACAGGGTTGGCGTGGCTACACCTTC.